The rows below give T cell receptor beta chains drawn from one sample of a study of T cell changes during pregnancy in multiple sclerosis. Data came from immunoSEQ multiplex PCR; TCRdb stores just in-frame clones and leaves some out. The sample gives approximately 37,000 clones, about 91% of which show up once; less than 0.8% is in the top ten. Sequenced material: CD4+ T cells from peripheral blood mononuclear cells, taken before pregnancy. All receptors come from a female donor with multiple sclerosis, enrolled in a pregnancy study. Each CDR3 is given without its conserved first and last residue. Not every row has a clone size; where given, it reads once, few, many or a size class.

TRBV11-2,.,ASYRTSGVWNEQF
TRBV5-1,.,ASSLQISGELF
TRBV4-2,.,ASSQDGGGNTGELF
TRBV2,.,ASRLAGGSHNEQF
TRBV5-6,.,ASSFGLAGKSSYNEQF
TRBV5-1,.,ASSLNRAYEQY
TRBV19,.,ASSTTGHGSNQPQH
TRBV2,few,AQLTVREGKVWQY
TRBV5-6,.,ASSLPGLAGFNEQF
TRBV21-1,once,ASSKPPSGSYEQY
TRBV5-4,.,ASNQGGTGELF
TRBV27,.,ASSFGQGPNYGYT
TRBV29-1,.,SVEPYEQF
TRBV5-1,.,ASSWASGLADTEAF
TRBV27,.,ASKLLATNYEQY
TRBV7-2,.,ASSRGIGELF
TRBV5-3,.,ARRGRSYEQY